These 11 T cell receptor beta chains were all obtained from the same sample, sequenced in a study of blood T cell repertoires in COVID-19. Data came from immunoSEQ multiplex PCR; TCRdb stores just in-frame clones and leaves some out. Here the sample spans 200,000 to 300,000 clones, 75% to 85% being singletons. The specimen was peripheral blood. These receptor sequences come from an older woman with active or convalescent COVID-19.

The chain carries TRBV30 and TRBJ1-2; D may be TRBD1 (6 bases). Per the germline V gene, CDR1 is GTSNPN and CDR2 is SVGIG (reference sequence). Trimming shortened V by 3 bases and J by 4 bases, and 24 bases separated the two germline ends. The CDR3 sequence is 17 residues long. As DNA, the CDR3 is TGTGCCTGGAGCCCTACCCTCTTACAGGGTTGGGGCTATGGCTACACCTTC. This codes for CAWSPTLLQGWGYGYTF.

The rearrangement uses TRBV6-2 or TRBV6-3 and TRBJ2-5, with TRBD2 identical over 7 bases. V lost 0 bases, J lost 1 base, and 2 bases stayed unmatched. Germline V gives CDR1 MNHEY, CDR2 SVGEGT. This CDR3 contains 15 residues. The CDR3 loop is CASSYSWGGQETQYF. The CDR3 DNA follows: TGTGCCAGCAGTTACTCTTGGGGGGGCCAAGAGACCCAGTACTTC.

The rearrangement uses TRBV11-1 and TRBJ2-1; 7 bases are shared with TRBD2. The V segment lost 3 bases and the J segment 8 bases; nucleotides outside the gene matches: 4. CDR1 is SGHAT, CDR2 FQDESV, per germline (reference sequence). This CDR3 has 13 amino acids. DNA for the CDR3: TGTGCCAGCAGCTTTCGACGGGGGGATGAGCAGTTCTTC. It codes for CASSFRRGDEQFF.

Details on this clone: The junction differs from germline at one of its ends, possibly a read error. V usage is TRBV27 and J usage is TRBJ2-1; possible D gene TRBD1, 6 bases. Per the germline V gene, CDR1 is MNHEY and CDR2 is SMNVEV (reference sequence). The CDR3 is 13 residues long. The CDR3 spells CASSLEMRGTRIF. In DNA form, the CDR3 reads TGTGCCAGCAGCCTAGAAATGAGGGGGACGAGGATCTTC.

This clone showed up just a few times. The chain joins TRBV10-3 to TRBJ2-7; TRBD2 might be the D (6 bases). V lost 2 bases and J lost 3, with 11 bases in between. Germline-derived CDR1 and CDR2 are ENHRY and SYGVKD. This CDR3 comprises 14 residues. CDR3 nucleotide sequence: TGTGCCATCAGTGAGGGGGACTTTCTCTACGAGCAGTACTTC. It translates to CAISEGDFLYEQYF.

V usage is TRBV9 and J usage is TRBJ2-1; D is possibly TRBD2 (5 bases). This CDR3 is built from 17 residues. Germline V gene sequence: CDR1 SGDLS, CDR2 YYNGEE. V was cut by 0 bases and J by 0 bases, with 13 bases left in between. The DNA for the CDR3 is TGTGCCAGCAGCGTAGGTGGGGAGATTAGCTCCTACAATGAGCAGTTCTTC. Amino acids: CASSVGGEISSYNEQFF.

V and J are TRBV30 and TRBJ1-6; 8 nucleotides agree with TRBD1. CDR3 length equals 13 residues. Trimming removed 0 bases from V and 10 bases from J; junction bases left unmatched: 2. Germline CDR1 and CDR2: GTSNPN and SVGIG (reference sequence). The DNA for the CDR3 is TGTGCCTGGAGTGTACAGGGGGGATCACCCCTCCACTTT. This gives the protein CAWSVQGGSPLHF.

The CDR3 protein is CASSPGDRVVKTQYF. For the CDR3, the DNA is TGTGCCAGCAGCCCCGGGGACAGGGTGGTTAAGACCCAGTACTTC. The chain recombines TRBV6-5 with TRBJ2-5, with 9 bases aligning to TRBD1. CDR1 and CDR2 (germline): MNHEY, SVGAGI. The CDR3 contains 15 residues. V trimming: 6 bases; J trimming: 6 bases; junction bases outside the gene matches: 11.

The count of this clone is one. V gene TRBV11-2 combines with J gene TRBJ2-3; a weak D match, TRBD2 (5 bases). Trimming took off 5 bases at V and 2 bases at J, with 14 bases between the two ends. This CDR3 is 15 amino acids long. The germline V gene has CDR1 SGHAT and CDR2 FQNNGV. The CDR3 sequence is CASSLAPRATDTQYF. CDR3 bases: TGTGCCAGCAGCCTCGCTCCGCGGGCCACAGATACGCAGTATTTT. Full variable domain (rest looked up from reference TRBV11-2 and TRBJ2-3): EAGVAQSPRYKIIEKRQSVAFWCNPISGHATLYWYQQILGQGPKLLIQFQNNGVVDDSQLPKDRFSAERLKGVDSTLKIQPAKLEDSAVYLCASSLAPRATDTQYFGPGTRLTVL.

This sequence joins TRBV7-9 and TRBJ2-1; 10 bases match TRBD1. The CDR3 is 19 amino acids. The trim removed 7 bases at V and 7 bases at J, leaving 22 bases unmatched. Germline CDR1 and CDR2: SEHNR and FQNEAQ (reference sequence). The CDR3 is CASTSYYGWGQGRRNEQFF. The CDR3 DNA reads as TGTGCCAGCACCTCTTATTATGGTTGGGGACAGGGGAGACGGAATGAGCAGTTCTTC.

This clone has a count of ten or more. The chain joins TRBV23-1 to TRBJ2-5; the D gene is possibly TRBD2 (5 bases). TRBV23-1 is marked as an open reading frame, function uncertain. CDR3 length: 16 amino acids. The germline V and J ends were trimmed by 1 base and 1 base, with 13 bases remaining between them. CDR3 bases: TGCGCCAGCAGTCAATACGTCAAGAGGGCCCAAGAGACCCAGTACTTC. This sequence encodes CASSQYVKRAQETQYF.